These 3 T cell receptor beta chains were sequenced from one sample in a study of CD8+ T cells in alopecia areata. Investigators isolated RNA and reverse transcribed it into cDNA to act as the sequencing template. Libraries were prepared by immunoSEQ multiplex PCR; TCRdb keeps only in-frame clonotypes and omits some of them. The top ten clones hold about 11% of a sample with approximately 120,000 clones, around 50% of them seen once. Input material: NKG2D-low CD8+ T cells sorted from blood. Receptors originate from a human donor with alopecia areata.

The V gene is TRBV29-1, the J gene TRBJ2-7; D remains ambiguous. The CDR3 length is 13 residues. V gave up 1 base and J gave up 3 bases, with 10 bases separating them. CDR1 SQVTM and CDR2 ANQGSEA come from the germline V gene. CDR3 residues: CSVEGNIGYEQYF. The CDR3, as DNA: TGCAGCGTTGAAGGGAACATAGGCTACGAGCAGTACTTC.

V usage is TRBV29-1 and J usage is TRBJ1-5; D not certain. The CDR3 totals 12 residues. V was cut by 5 bases and J by 3 bases, with 8 bases left in between. CDR1 SQVTM and CDR2 ANQGSEA come from the germline V gene. Here the CDR3 DNA reads TGCAGCGTTCAGGAGCCCAATCAGCCCCAGCATTTT. This gives the protein CSVQEPNQPQHF. The entire variable domain, with the rest obtained from reference TRBV29-1 and TRBJ1-5, is as follows: SAVISQKPSRDICQRGTSLTIQCQVDSQVTMMFWYRQQPGQSLTLIATANQGSEATYESGFVIDKFPISRPNLTFSTLTVSNMSPEDSSIYLCSVQEPNQPQHFGDGTRLSIL.

Turning to this clone: At the DNA level, this CDR3 is encoded by other sequences in the same sample as well. The chain couples TRBV30 to TRBJ2-2; TRBD2 matches at 11 bases. Germline-derived CDR1 and CDR2 are GTSNPN and SVGIG (reference sequence). The CDR3 is 15 amino acids. Trimming at V came to 3 bases and at J to 3 bases, leaving 3 bases not matched to a gene. The CDR3 reads CAWSTSGRDTGELFF. CDR3 in DNA: TGTGCCTGGAGCACTAGCGGGAGAGACACCGGGGAGCTGTTTTTT.